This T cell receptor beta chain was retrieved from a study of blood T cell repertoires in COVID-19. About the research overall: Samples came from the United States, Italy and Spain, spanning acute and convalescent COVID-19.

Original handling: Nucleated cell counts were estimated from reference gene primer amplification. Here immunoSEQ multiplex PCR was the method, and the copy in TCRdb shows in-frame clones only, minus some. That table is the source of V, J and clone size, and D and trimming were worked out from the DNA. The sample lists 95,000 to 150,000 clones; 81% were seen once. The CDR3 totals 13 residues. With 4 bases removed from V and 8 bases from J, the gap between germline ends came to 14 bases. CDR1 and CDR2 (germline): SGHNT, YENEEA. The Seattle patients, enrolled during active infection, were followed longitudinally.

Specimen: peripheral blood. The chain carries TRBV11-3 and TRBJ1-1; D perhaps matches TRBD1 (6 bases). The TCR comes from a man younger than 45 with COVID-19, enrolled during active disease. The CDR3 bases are TGTGCCAGCAGCTCGAACAGGGACGGAGAAGCTTTCTTT. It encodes CASSSNRDGEAFF.